This entry lists 26 T cell receptor beta chains sequenced from one sample in a study of CD8 T cells in ankylosing spondylitis. TCRdb ran MiXCR on the 5' RACE reads and lists one entry per CDR3 protein. The sample has roughly 180,000 distinct CDR3 sequences; 13% are singletons. The sequencing input was blood, either unsorted or a sorted T cell fraction (not recorded which). The receptors derive from a male donor with ankylosing spondylitis or in good health (not recorded which).

As DNA, the CDR3 is TGTGCCAGCAGCCTGAGGACTAGCGGCCTATACGAGCAGTACTTC. This gives the protein CASSLRTSGLYEQYF. This sequence joins TRBV28 and TRBJ2-7; the match to TRBD2 covers 10 bases. Germline trimming cut 6 bases from V and 4 bases from J; bases unmatched to any gene: 9. The CDR3 is made up of 15 amino acids. Germline values: CDR1 MDHEN, CDR2 SYDVKM.

DNA of the CDR3: TGTGCCAGCAGCTTGGGGCAGGGGGGAGCCGATACGCAGTATTTT. Protein: CASSLGQGGADTQYF. This chain joins TRBV5-6 and TRBJ2-3; tentatively, D is TRBD1 (7 bases). Per the germline V gene, CDR1 is SGHDT and CDR2 is YYEEEE. V lost 0 bases and J 6 bases, leaving 14 bases between the germline ends. The length of the CDR3 is 15 residues.

This clonotype has more than one count but fewer than ten. The chain links TRBV3-1 to TRBJ1-1; maybe TRBD1 (5 bases). V was trimmed by 0 bases and J by 3 bases, leaving 14 bases between them. Germline V gene lookup returns CDR1 LGHDT and CDR2 YNNKEL (reference sequence). The CDR3 sequence is 16 residues long. This chain's CDR3 is CASSQDRRGADTEAFF. DNA of the CDR3: TGTGCCAGCAGCCAAGATCGGAGGGGAGCGGACACTGAAGCTTTCTTT.

The chain carries TRBV11-2 and TRBJ1-3, with 7 bases aligning to TRBD1. Trimming at V came to 1 base and at J to 3 bases, leaving 9 bases not matched to a gene. The CDR3 contains 17 residues. Per the germline V gene, CDR1 is SGHAT and CDR2 is FQNNGV. The CDR3 loop is CASSLVGGGGVGNTIYF. CDR3 nucleotide sequence: TGTGCCAGCAGCTTAGTCGGAGGGGGCGGTGTTGGAAACACCATATATTTT.

This clonotype was observed a few times. The genes are TRBV29-1 and TRBJ1-4; TRBD1 matches 7 bases. Germline V lookup: CDR1 SQVTM, CDR2 ANQGSEA. This CDR3 region has 14 residues. Trimming cost V 6 bases and J 4 bases; bases outside gene matches: 8. CDR3 in amino acids: CSVAGQGGNEKLFF. In DNA form, the CDR3 reads TGCAGCGTCGCTGGGCAGGGGGGTAATGAAAAACTGTTTTTT.

In its sample, this clonotype was seen many times. CDR3 loop: CASSPQGDNTGELFF. Written as DNA, the CDR3 is TGTGCCAGCAGTCCACAGGGGGATAACACCGGGGAGCTGTTTTTT. The chain is built from TRBV6-1 and TRBJ2-2; TRBD1 aligns across 8 bases. The CDR3 has 15 residues. Germline V lookup: CDR1 MNHNS, CDR2 SASEGT. The V segment lost 5 bases and the J segment 2 bases; nucleotides outside the gene matches: 4.

This clonotype was counted only a few times. The V call is TRBV7-2, the J call TRBJ2-5; D is perhaps TRBD1 (5 bases). The ends were cut back, 1 base at V and 4 bases at J, with 7 bases in the middle. Germline V lookup: CDR1 SGHTA, CDR2 FQGNSA. CDR3 length: 13 residues. CDR3 in amino acids: CASSLEGSETQYF. CDR3 DNA: TGTGCCAGCAGCTTAGAGGGGTCAGAGACCCAGTACTTC.

This clonotype occurred a few times. The chain employs TRBV27 and TRBJ2-1; TRBD2 matches 7 bases. The V segment lost 11 bases and the J segment 7 bases; nucleotides outside the gene matches: 14. This CDR3 has 14 residues. Looked up from germline, CDR1 is MNHEY and CDR2 is SMNVEV (reference sequence). In DNA, the CDR3 is TGTGCCGGGACTATTGCCATCCTGAGGAATGAGCAGTTCTTC. This translates into CAGTIAILRNEQFF.

The chain links TRBV5-1 to TRBJ1-1; no reliable D call. Germline assignment: CDR1 SGHRS and CDR2 YFSETQ. With 4 bases removed from V and 3 bases from J, the gap between germline ends came to 16 bases. The length of the CDR3 is 15 residues. The CDR3 DNA reads as TGCGCCAGCAGCCCAAAAAAACGCCCGGACACTGAAGCTTTCTTT. Protein product: CASSPKKRPDTEAFF.

This clonotype came up a few times. V gene TRBV12-3 or TRBV12-4 combines with J gene TRBJ2-7; D uncertain. V gave up 5 bases and J gave up 2 bases, with 10 bases separating them. The CDR3 covers 13 residues. The CDR3 is CASSGSTPYEQYF. For the CDR3, the DNA is TGTGCCAGCAGTGGTTCGACCCCCTACGAGCAGTACTTC.

The chain links TRBV9 to TRBJ2-3; a possible D gene is TRBD2 (5 bases). V was pared by 0 bases and J by 4 bases, with 12 bases between. Per the germline V gene, CDR1 is SGDLS and CDR2 is YYNGEE. The CDR3 contains 15 residues. Here the CDR3 reads CASSVGVASADTQYF. In DNA form, the CDR3 reads TGTGCCAGCAGCGTAGGGGTAGCGAGCGCAGATACGCAGTATTTT.

The rearrangement joins TRBV15 to TRBJ2-1, with no clear D. Trimming shortened V by 1 base and J by 0 bases, and 10 bases separated the two germline ends. The CDR3 contains 16 residues. In germline, CDR1 is LNHNV, CDR2 YYDKDF (reference sequence). The CDR3 nucleotides read TGTGCCACCAGCAGAGGCCAGGTGGACTCCTACAATGAGCAGTTCTTC. Residues: CATSRGQVDSYNEQFF.

The rearrangement joins TRBV10-2 to TRBJ2-1, with 7 bases matching TRBD2. Germline CDR1 and CDR2: WSHSY and SAAADI. The CDR3 is 15 amino acids. Germline trimming cut 3 bases from V and 0 bases from J; bases unmatched to any gene: 2. Here the CDR3 reads CASSDTGGSYNEQFF. Written as DNA, the CDR3 is TGCGCCAGCAGTGATACGGGGGGCTCCTACAATGAGCAGTTCTTC.

This clonotype was seen more than once but under ten times. The rearrangement uses TRBV5-1 and TRBJ2-1; a possible D gene is TRBD2 (5 bases). This CDR3 has 14 amino acids. The V and J ends lost 2 bases and 8 bases respectively, with 14 bases between them. Germline CDR1 reads SGHRS; CDR2 reads YFSETQ. The CDR3, as DNA: TGCGCCAGCAGCTTCCGAGGGCCCCCGGATGAGCAGTTCTTC. This codes for CASSFRGPPDEQFF. Variable domain in full (rest from reference TRBV5-1 and TRBJ2-1): KAGVTQTPRYLIKTRGQQVTLSCSPISGHRSVSWYQQTPGQGLQFLFEYFSETQRNKGNFPGRFSGRQFSNSRSEMNVSTLELGDSALYLCASSFRGPPDEQFFGPGTRLTVL.

This clonotype was counted a few times. The rearrangement uses TRBV4-1 and TRBJ2-1; 9 bases are a match to TRBD2. The CDR3 sequence is 18 residues long. V was pared by 0 bases and J by 7 bases, with 13 bases of the junction left unmatched. CDR1 is MGHRA and CDR2 is YSYEKL in the germline V gene. CDR3 DNA: TGCGCCAGCAGCCAAGATAATATAGGCGGGGGGGCCTTGAATGAGCAGTTCTTC. This gives the protein CASSQDNIGGGALNEQFF.

The chain links TRBV12-3 or TRBV12-4 to TRBJ1-5, with D hard to call. This CDR3 comprises 12 residues. The V and J ends lost 6 bases and 9 bases respectively, with 12 bases between them. CDR3 protein: CASSQPSRPQHF. DNA of the CDR3: TGTGCCAGCAGCCAGCCGAGCCGGCCCCAGCATTTT.

The chain joins TRBV11-2 to TRBJ2-7; TRBD2 is a possible D gene (6 bases). Looked up from germline, CDR1 is SGHAT and CDR2 is FQNNGV. The CDR3 runs to 16 residues. Trimming pared 2 bases from V and 12 bases from J, leaving 26 bases between. CDR3 in amino acids: CASSLFLPDVQGGTYF. Written as DNA, the CDR3 is TGTGCCAGCAGCTTATTTCTCCCGGATGTCCAGGGAGGAACGTACTTC.

In nucleotides, the CDR3 is TGCAGTGCTCCATCCCGGGACAACTATGGCTACACCTTC. The encoded protein is CSAPSRDNYGYTF. The rearrangement joins TRBV20-1 to TRBJ1-2, with D maybe TRBD1 (5 bases). Between the trimmed V and J ends, which lost 5 bases and 2 bases, there was a span of 12 bases. CDR3 size: 13 residues. Germline V gene lookup returns CDR1 DFQATT and CDR2 SNEGSKA (reference sequence).

The chain employs TRBV4-1 and TRBJ2-5; D may be TRBD2 (7 bases). Germline V gene data show CDR1 as MGHRA and CDR2 as YSYEKL. V was clipped by 4 bases and J by 3 bases, with 24 bases between them. This CDR3 has 18 residues. The CDR3 DNA is TGCGCCAGCAGCCCGAAAGGAGGCGGGGGACATTTAGAAGAGACCCAGTACTTC. Its translation: CASSPKGGGGHLEETQYF.

This clonotype appeared a few times. This rearrangement joins TRBV6-1 to TRBJ2-3; no firm D call. The V end was cut by 5 bases, the J end by 2 bases, with 14 bases between. Per the germline V gene, CDR1 is MNHNS and CDR2 is SASEGT. CDR3 size: 15 residues. The DNA of the CDR3 is TGTGCCAGCAGTCCCACGGTTTTTCTCACAGATACGCAGTATTTT. The encoded protein is CASSPTVFLTDTQYF.

This clonotype has just a few counts. V is TRBV27 and J is TRBJ2-5; 7 nucleotides match TRBD1. Germline CDR1 reads MNHEY; CDR2 reads SMNVEV (reference sequence). The J segment lost 4 bases and the V segment lost 5 bases, leaving 10 bases of the junction unmatched. CDR3 length: 15 amino acids. The CDR3 DNA reads as TGTGCCAGCAGTCCCCAAGACAGGGCATCAGAGACCCAGTACTTC. Translation: CASSPQDRASETQYF.

This clonotype was seen more than once but under ten times. This chain connects TRBV6-5 to TRBJ2-3; 7 bases are a match to TRBD2. Germline V gene lookup returns CDR1 MNHEY and CDR2 SVGAGI. CDR3 length: 16 residues. With 0 bases clipped from V and 5 bases from J, the junction kept 8 bases outside the gene matches. This chain's CDR3 is CASSYSKGEGRDTQYF. The DNA of the CDR3 is TGTGCCAGCAGTTACTCGAAAGGGGAGGGGCGAGATACGCAGTATTTT.

The gene calls are TRBV10-1 and TRBJ2-5; D unresolved. This CDR3 is 13 amino acids long. The germline V gene has CDR1 WNHNN and CDR2 SYGVQD (reference sequence). V was pared by 4 bases and J by 0 bases, with 6 bases between. CDR3 sequence (DNA): TGCGCCAGCAGTGGGGGAAACCAAGAGACCCAGTACTTC. This codes for CASSGGNQETQYF.

A single count supports this clonotype. The chain has TRBV7-6 and TRBJ1-2, with 11 bases that match TRBD1. CDR3 length: 13 residues. CDR1 and CDR2 from the germline V gene are SGHVS and FNYEAQ. Trimming removed 5 bases from V and 5 bases from J; junction bases left unmatched: 1. The CDR3 DNA sequence: TGTGCCAGCAGCGGGACAGGGGGGTATGGCTACACCTTC. The encoded protein is CASSGTGGYGYTF.

This clonotype was observed once. This rearrangement joins TRBV27 to TRBJ2-7, with 8 bases that match TRBD1. CDR3 length: 12 amino acids. Per the germline V gene, CDR1 is MNHEY and CDR2 is SMNVEV (reference sequence). The trim removed 6 bases at V and 6 bases at J, leaving 4 bases unmatched. The CDR3 loop is CASRETGGEQYF. DNA for the CDR3: TGTGCCAGCAGAGAAACAGGGGGCGAGCAGTACTTC.

This clonotype was detected a few times. The chain couples TRBV30 to TRBJ2-1; no clear D gene. V was clipped by 8 bases and J by 7 bases, with 18 bases between them. Per the germline V gene, CDR1 is GTSNPN and CDR2 is SVGIG (reference sequence). The CDR3 spans 13 residues. The CDR3 DNA sequence: TGTGCCAGCTCCCCGGAGACGAGGAATGAGCAGTTCTTC. It codes for CASSPETRNEQFF.